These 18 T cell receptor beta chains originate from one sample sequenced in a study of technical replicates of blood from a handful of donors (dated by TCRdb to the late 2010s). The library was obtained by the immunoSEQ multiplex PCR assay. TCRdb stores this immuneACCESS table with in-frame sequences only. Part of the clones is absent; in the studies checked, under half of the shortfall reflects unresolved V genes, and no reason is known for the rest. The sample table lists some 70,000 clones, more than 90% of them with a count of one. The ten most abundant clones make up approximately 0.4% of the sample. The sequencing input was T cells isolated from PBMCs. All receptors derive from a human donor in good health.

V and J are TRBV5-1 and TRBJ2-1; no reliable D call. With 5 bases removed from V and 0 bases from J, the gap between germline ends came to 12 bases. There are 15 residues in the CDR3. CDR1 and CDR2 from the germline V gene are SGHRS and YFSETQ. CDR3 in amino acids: CASSLTINSYNEQFF. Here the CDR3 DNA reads TGCGCCAGCAGTCTCACTATAAACTCCTACAATGAGCAGTTCTTC.

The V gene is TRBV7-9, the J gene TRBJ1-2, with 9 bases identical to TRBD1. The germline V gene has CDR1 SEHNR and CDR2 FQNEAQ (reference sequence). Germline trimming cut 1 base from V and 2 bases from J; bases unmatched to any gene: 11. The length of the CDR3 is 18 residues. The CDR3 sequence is CASSLENYHRGHNYGYTF. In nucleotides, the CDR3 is TGTGCCAGCAGCTTAGAAAACTACCACAGGGGGCACAACTATGGCTACACCTTC.

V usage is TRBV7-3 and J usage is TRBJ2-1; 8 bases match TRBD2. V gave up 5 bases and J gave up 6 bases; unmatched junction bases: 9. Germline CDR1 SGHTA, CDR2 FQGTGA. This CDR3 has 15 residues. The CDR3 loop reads CASSPLSGRGNEQFF. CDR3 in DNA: TGTGCCAGCAGCCCCTTGAGCGGGAGAGGCAATGAGCAGTTCTTC.

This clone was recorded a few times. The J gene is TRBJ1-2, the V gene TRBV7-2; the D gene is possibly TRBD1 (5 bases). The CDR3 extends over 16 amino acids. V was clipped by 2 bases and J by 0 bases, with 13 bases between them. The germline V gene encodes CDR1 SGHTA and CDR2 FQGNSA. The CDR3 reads CASSLRGGRANYGYTF. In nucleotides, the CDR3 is TGTGCCAGCAGCTTAAGAGGTGGCAGGGCTAACTATGGCTACACCTTC.

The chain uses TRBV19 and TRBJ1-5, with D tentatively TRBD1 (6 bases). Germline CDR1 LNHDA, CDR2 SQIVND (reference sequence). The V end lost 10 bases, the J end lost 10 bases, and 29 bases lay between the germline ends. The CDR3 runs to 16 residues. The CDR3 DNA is TGTGCCACGCGGGCATGGGGCTTATCAGGGGAACTACCCCAGCATTTT. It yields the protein CATRAWGLSGELPQHF.

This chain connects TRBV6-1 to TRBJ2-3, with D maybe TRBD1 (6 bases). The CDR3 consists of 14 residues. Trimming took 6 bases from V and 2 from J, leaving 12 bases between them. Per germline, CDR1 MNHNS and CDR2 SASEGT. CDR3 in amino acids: CASSPGQYTDTQYF. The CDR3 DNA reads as TGTGCCAGCAGCCCAGGACAGTACACAGATACGCAGTATTTT.

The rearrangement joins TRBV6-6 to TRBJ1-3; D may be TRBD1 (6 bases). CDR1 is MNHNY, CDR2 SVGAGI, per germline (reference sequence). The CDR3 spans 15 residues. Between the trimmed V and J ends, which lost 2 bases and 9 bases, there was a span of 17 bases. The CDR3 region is CASSYREVGQGTIYF. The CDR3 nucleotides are TGTGCCAGCAGTTACCGGGAGGTGGGACAAGGCACCATATATTTT.

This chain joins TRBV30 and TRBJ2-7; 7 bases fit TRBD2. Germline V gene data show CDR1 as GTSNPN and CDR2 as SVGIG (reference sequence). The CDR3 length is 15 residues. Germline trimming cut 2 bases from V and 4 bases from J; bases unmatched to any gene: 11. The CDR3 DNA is TGTGCCTGGAGTTCCGATGCGGGAGCCCTGTACGAGCAGTACTTC. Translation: CAWSSDAGALYEQYF.

CDR3 residues: CATQDRDHEKLFF. DNA of the CDR3: TGTGCCACCCAAGACAGGGATCATGAAAAACTGTTTTTT. The chain is built from TRBV19 and TRBJ1-4; 7 bases are shared with TRBD1. The CDR3 loop spans 13 amino acids. V was clipped by 10 bases and J by 6 bases; unmatched bases: 8. The germline CDR1 and CDR2 sequences are LNHDA and SQIVND (reference sequence).

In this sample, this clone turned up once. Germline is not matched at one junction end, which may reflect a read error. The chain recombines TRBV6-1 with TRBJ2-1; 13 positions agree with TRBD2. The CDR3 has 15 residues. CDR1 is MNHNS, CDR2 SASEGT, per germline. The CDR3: CASSEGTSGSIQGVF. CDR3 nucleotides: TGTGCCAGCAGTGAAGGGACTAGCGGGAGCATCCAGGGGGTCTTC.

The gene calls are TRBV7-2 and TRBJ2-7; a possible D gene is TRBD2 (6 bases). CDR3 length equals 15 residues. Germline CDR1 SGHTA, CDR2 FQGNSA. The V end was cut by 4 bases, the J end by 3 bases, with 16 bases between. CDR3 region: CASSYPRESNYEQYF. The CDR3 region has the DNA TGTGCCAGCAGCTACCCCCGGGAGTCCAACTACGAGCAGTACTTC.

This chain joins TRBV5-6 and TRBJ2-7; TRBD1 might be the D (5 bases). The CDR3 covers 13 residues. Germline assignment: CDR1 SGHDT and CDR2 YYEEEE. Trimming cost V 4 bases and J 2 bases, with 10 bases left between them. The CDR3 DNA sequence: TGTGCCAGCAGCCCAACAGGAACCTACGAGCAGTACTTC. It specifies CASSPTGTYEQYF.

Written as DNA, the CDR3 is TGTGCCAGCAGTTTATCGGGGTACGGACTGTGGCAGCCCCAGCATTTT. It is translated as CASSLSGYGLWQPQHF. This sequence joins TRBV27 and TRBJ1-5; no reliable D call. Trimming took off 0 bases at V and 7 bases at J, with 16 bases between the two ends. CDR1 is MNHEY and CDR2 is SMNVEV in the germline V gene (reference sequence). The CDR3 loop spans 16 amino acids.

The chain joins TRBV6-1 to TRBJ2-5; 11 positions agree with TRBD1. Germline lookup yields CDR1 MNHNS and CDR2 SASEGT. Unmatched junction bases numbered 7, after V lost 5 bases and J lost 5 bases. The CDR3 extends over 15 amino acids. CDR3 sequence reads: CASSWTGGDSETQYF. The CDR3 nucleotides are TGTGCCAGCAGTTGGACAGGGGGCGATTCGGAGACCCAGTACTTC.

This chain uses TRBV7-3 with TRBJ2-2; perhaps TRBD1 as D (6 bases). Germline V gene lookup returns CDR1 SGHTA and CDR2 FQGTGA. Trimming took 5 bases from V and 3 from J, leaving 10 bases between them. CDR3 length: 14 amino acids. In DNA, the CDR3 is TGTGCCAGCAGCCCGGACAGATACACCGGGGAGCTGTTTTTT. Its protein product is CASSPDRYTGELFF.

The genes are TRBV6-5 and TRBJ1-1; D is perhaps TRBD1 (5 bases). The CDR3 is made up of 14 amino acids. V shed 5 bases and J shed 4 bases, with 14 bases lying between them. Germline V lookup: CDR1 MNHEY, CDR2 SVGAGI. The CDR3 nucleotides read TGTGCCAGCAGTAGCCAGGGATCGGTCACTGAAGCTTTCTTT. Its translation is CASSSQGSVTEAFF.

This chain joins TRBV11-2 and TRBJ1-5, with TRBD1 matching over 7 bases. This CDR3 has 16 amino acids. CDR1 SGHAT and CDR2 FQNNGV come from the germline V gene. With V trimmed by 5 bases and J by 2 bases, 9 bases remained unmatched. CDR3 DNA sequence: TGTGCCAGCAGCCGAACAGGGGCGCGGGGCAATCAGCCCCAGCATTTT. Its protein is CASSRTGARGNQPQHF.

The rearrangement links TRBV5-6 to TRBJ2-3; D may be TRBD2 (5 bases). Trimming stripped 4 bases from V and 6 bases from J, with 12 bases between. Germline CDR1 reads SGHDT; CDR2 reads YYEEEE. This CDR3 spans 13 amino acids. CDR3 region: CASSLAPGDTQYF. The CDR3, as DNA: TGTGCCAGCAGCCTAGCCCCCGGGGATACGCAGTATTTT. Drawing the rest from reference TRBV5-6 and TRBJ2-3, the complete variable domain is DAGVTQSPTHLIKTRGQQVTLRCSPKSGHDTVSWYQQALGQGPQFIFQYYEEEERQRGNFPDRFSGHQFPNYSSELNVNALLLGDSALYLCASSLAPGDTQYFGPGTRLTVL.